Listed below are T cell receptor beta chains from one sample, sequenced in a study of T cells in Graves' hyperthyroidism and ophthalmopathy. TCRdb passed the multiplex PCR reads through MiXCR, listing each CDR3 protein once. This sample yields 340,000 or so distinct CDR3 sequences, of which 15% to 20% are seen a single time; around 50% belongs to the top ten. Sequenced material: blood. The receptor set was obtained from a woman aged 45-65 years with Graves' hyperthyroidism. Each CDR3 is given with its conserved first and last residue. Each record gives: D gene, V gene, J gene, clone size, CDR3 DNA, CDR3 protein. A D gene is named only where the DNA matches it firmly. Part of the rows lack a size; the others show once, few, many or a class for expanded clones.

TRBD2	TRBV6-2/TRBV6-3	TRBJ2-7	once	TGTGCCAGCAGTTTAGCGGGAGGCTCTCATCTCTCCTACGAGCAGTACTTC	CASSLAGGSHLSYEQYF
-	TRBV28	TRBJ1-1	many	TGTGCCAGCAGTTTAAAGGGTGGAGACACTGAAGCTTTCTTT	CASSLKGGDTEAFF
-	TRBV15	TRBJ2-5	few	TGTGCCACCAGCAGGGGAACTTGGCGTTCCCCTGAAGAGACCCAGTACTTC	CATSRGTWRSPEETQYF
-	TRBV30	TRBJ2-3	many	TGTGCCTGGAGTGTACCCCTGGTGACCACAGATACGCAGTATTTT	CAWSVPLVTTDTQYF
TRBD1	TRBV6-1	TRBJ2-1	many	TGTGCCAGCAGCGGGGCCGGACAGGGGTCCCATGAGCAGTTCTTC	CASSGAGQGSHEQFF
-	TRBV4-2	TRBJ2-5	many	TGTGCCAGCAGCCAAGAGAGGGGGGCGCAGGAGACCCAGTACTTC	CASSQERGAQETQYF
TRBD2	TRBV15	TRBJ2-5	-	TGTGCCACCAGCAGAGTGGCGGGAGCTCGGGAGACCCAGTACTTC	CATSRVAGARETQYF
-	TRBV15	TRBJ2-1	few	TGTGCCACCAGCAGAGATCTCCGGGATGAGCAGTTCTTC	CATSRDLRDEQFF
-	TRBV28	TRBJ2-2	few	TGTGCCAGCAGCACCCCCCCCTCAGGTTCCGGGGAGCTGTTTTTT	CASSTPPSGSGELFF
-	TRBV9	TRBJ2-3	-	TGTGCCAGCAGCGTAGGAGGGGCGATCACAGATACGCAGTATTTT	CASSVGGAITDTQYF
TRBD2	TRBV5-4	TRBJ2-3	-	TGTGCCAGCAGCTGGGGGACTAGCGGGGGACTCACAGATACGCAGTATTTT	CASSWGTSGGLTDTQYF
TRBD1	TRBV9	TRBJ2-4	-	TGTGCCAGCAGCGTAGGACAGGGGGCGGTAATTCAGTACTTC	CASSVGQGAVIQYF
-	TRBV7-9	TRBJ2-5	once	TGTGCCAGCAGCCTTGGTAAAGAGACCCAGTACTTC	CASSLGKETQYF
-	TRBV11-2	TRBJ2-4	-	TGTGCCAGCAGCTTAAGCGGGTCGGCCAAAAACATTCAGCACTTC	CASSLSGSAKNIQHF
-	TRBV2	TRBJ1-4	-	TGTGCCAGCAAAGGGGTCGACGAAAAACTGTTTTTT	CASKGVDEKLFF
-	TRBV24-1	TRBJ2-2	few	TGTGCCACCAGTGATCCGGCAGGAAACACCGGGGAGCTGTTTTTT	CATSDPAGNTGELFF
TRBD2	TRBV11-3	TRBJ2-3	few	TGTGCCAGCAGCCACCCCCGGGGGGGGGGCGGCACAGATACGCAGTATTTT	CASSHPRGGGGTDTQYF
-	TRBV11-2	TRBJ2-1	many	TGTGCCAGCAGCTTGGACGGCGGATCCTACAATGAGCAGTTCTTC	CASSLDGGSYNEQFF
-	TRBV29-1	TRBJ1-1	-	TGCAGCGGGGACCGACGGGACAACACTGAAGCTTTCTTT	CSGDRRDNTEAFF
TRBD1	TRBV12-3/TRBV12-4	TRBJ1-4	many	TGTGCCAGCAGTTTCAGGGGGCGTAGTGAAAAACTGTTTTTT	CASSFRGRSEKLFF
-	TRBV6-2/TRBV6-3	TRBJ2-5	-	TGTGCCAGCAGTTACAACGAACTAGCCGGGGGGACCCAGTACTTC	CASSYNELAGGTQYF
TRBD2	TRBV7-8	TRBJ2-7	-	TGTGCCAGCAGCTTAGCCCTAGCGGGAGGAGACGAGCAGTACTTC	CASSLALAGGDEQYF
-	TRBV7-7	TRBJ2-5	-	TGTGCTAGCAGCTCCTCCGGGGGCGAGACCCAGTACTTC	CASSSSGGETQYF
TRBD1	TRBV7-2	TRBJ1-2	-	TGTGCCAGCAGCTCAGAGCCGACAGGGTATGGCTACACCTTC	CASSSEPTGYGYTF
TRBD2	TRBV6-5	TRBJ2-1	-	TGTGCCAGCAGTTACACGGGACTAGCGGGCTGCGAGCAGTTCTTC	CASSYTGLAGCEQFF
TRBD2	TRBV28	TRBJ2-7	-	TGTGCCAGCCAGGGACTAGCGGCTGAGCAGTACTTC	CASQGLAAEQYF
-	TRBV7-8	TRBJ1-4	few	TGTGCCAGCAGCACAGGGATGCAGACAGAAAAACTGTTTTTT	CASSTGMQTEKLFF
-	TRBV28	TRBJ1-2	few	TGTGCCAGCAGCATCGAAGCTTCGGGGCATCGAGGCTACACCTTC	CASSIEASGHRGYTF
TRBD1	TRBV4-1	TRBJ1-1	few	TGCGCCAGCAGCCAAGGGACAGGGGCGGACACTGAAGCTTTCTTT	CASSQGTGADTEAFF
TRBD2	TRBV12-3/TRBV12-4	TRBJ2-6	-	TGTGCCAGCAGTTTAGCGCGGGCGGGGGGGAACTCTGGGGCCAACGTCCTGACTTTC	CASSLARAGGNSGANVLTF
-	TRBV28	TRBJ2-7	many	TGTGCCAGCAGCTTGTCCCTGGCCGCGGCCTACGAGCAGTACTTC	CASSLSLAAAYEQYF
TRBD1	TRBV6-2/TRBV6-3	TRBJ2-4	-	TGTGCCAGCACCAGGGACAGGGCGGATCGAGTCAAAAACATTCAGTACTTC	CASTRDRADRVKNIQYF
TRBD1	TRBV4-1	TRBJ1-1	-	TGCGCCAGCAGCCAGGGACAGAAAAACACTGAAGCTTTCTTT	CASSQGQKNTEAFF
TRBD1	TRBV19	TRBJ1-1	-	TGTGCCAGTACCCCCCGGGACAGCGGTGACACTGAAGCTTTCTTT	CASTPRDSGDTEAFF
-	TRBV12-3/TRBV12-4	TRBJ2-7	-	TGTGCCAACAGTTCCGGCGGCTACGAGCAGTACTTC	CANSSGGYEQYF
-	TRBV12-3/TRBV12-4	TRBJ2-1	-	TGTGCCAGCAGGCTTCGGGGGAATGAGCAGTTCTTC	CASRLRGNEQFF
-	TRBV12-3/TRBV12-4	TRBJ2-7	many	TGTGCCAGCAGTTTAGGCCACAGGGACGAGCAGTACTTC	CASSLGHRDEQYF
-	TRBV27	TRBJ2-7	few	TGTGCCAGCAGTTTCACAGGAGCGATCTACGAGCAGTACTTC	CASSFTGAIYEQYF
TRBD2	TRBV2	TRBJ2-1	many	TGTGCCAGCAGTGAATCTAGCGGGAGGGACGGGGAGCAGTTCTTC	CASSESSGRDGEQFF
TRBD1	TRBV30	TRBJ1-3	many	TGTGCCTGGGGACAGGGAGGCGCTGGAAACACCATATATTTT	CAWGQGGAGNTIYF
-	TRBV6-1	TRBJ2-7	-	TGTGCCAGCAGTGAGAGGGAGAACTACGAGCAGTACTTC	CASSERENYEQYF
TRBD2	TRBV11-2	TRBJ2-1	many	TGTGCCAGCAGCTTAGATCAAAGAGCTAGCGGCCTGTGGGGAGAGCAGTTCTTC	CASSLDQRASGLWGEQFF
-	TRBV19	TRBJ2-5	-	TGTGCCAGTAGTATAGGTGGGGCGCGAGAAGAGACCCAGTACTTC	CASSIGGAREETQYF
-	TRBV20-1	TRBJ2-7	few	TGCAGTGCTCCAATTACCTACGAGCAGTACTTC	CSAPITYEQYF
TRBD1	TRBV6-1	TRBJ1-5	-	TGTGCCAGCAGCCCCCGTTTTGTCAACAGGGGGCCTTATAGCAATCAGCCCCAGCATTTT	CASSPRFVNRGPYSNQPQHF
-	TRBV4-1	TRBJ1-5	-	TGCGCCAGCAGCCAAGATTTGGGATCCGTTGATCAGCCCCAGCATTTT	CASSQDLGSVDQPQHF
TRBD1	TRBV5-1	TRBJ1-1	few	TGCGCCAGCAGCTTGGCCTCAGGGGGAGGCACTGAAGCTTTCTTT	CASSLASGGGTEAFF
TRBD1	TRBV28	TRBJ2-2	many	TGTGCCAGCAGTTTTCCCGAGACAGGGGGCCCGTCTTACACCGGGGAGCTGTTTTTT	CASSFPETGGPSYTGELFF
-	TRBV30	TRBJ1-1	many	TGTGCCTGGAAAAATTCCCCGGCGGACACTGAAGCTTTCTTT	CAWKNSPADTEAFF
-	TRBV27	TRBJ2-7	few	TGTGCCAGCGGAACCAACACTTACGAGCAGTACTTC	CASGTNTYEQYF
TRBD2	TRBV20-1	TRBJ2-3	many	TGCAGTGCCAACGGTGGGACTAGCGGGAGGGTTGATACGCAGTATTTT	CSANGGTSGRVDTQYF
TRBD2	TRBV6-1	TRBJ2-5	many	TGTGCCAGCAGTTTTTCCCCTCTAGCGGGAAGGGAGACCCAGTACTTC	CASSFSPLAGRETQYF
-	TRBV6-2/TRBV6-3	TRBJ1-2	many	TGTGCCAGCAGTGGACCGGCGTCCTACACCTTC	CASSGPASYTF
-	TRBV5-6	TRBJ1-2	few	TGTGCCAGCAGCTCCCCTCAGAGCCAGGGAGTAGATGGCTACACCTTC	CASSSPQSQGVDGYTF